This TCR beta chain emerged from a study of siplizumab effects on memory and regulatory T cells. General study results and limits: Naive T cells appeared more varied than memory cells and looked like key alloresponse contributors.

Germline CDR1 reads SEHNR; CDR2 reads FQNEAQ (reference sequence). The V segment lost 6 bases and the J segment 4 bases; nucleotides outside the gene matches: 6. This CDR3 is 15 amino acids long. Assay: immunoSEQ multiplex PCR; the TCRdb copy retains only in-frame clones and omits some. The sample consists of roughly 100,000 clones, around 90% of them appearing once. With regard to this clone: Its antigen remains unidentified.

Sequenced: non-Treg CD4+ T cells sorted from blood. The TCR sequence derives from a human donor in good health. V and J are TRBV7-9 and TRBJ2-2; 9 positions agree with TRBD2. In nucleotides, the CDR3 is TGTGCCAGCAGGCCCACTAGCGGGCTCACCGGGGAGCTGTTTTTT. Residues: CASRPTSGLTGELFF.